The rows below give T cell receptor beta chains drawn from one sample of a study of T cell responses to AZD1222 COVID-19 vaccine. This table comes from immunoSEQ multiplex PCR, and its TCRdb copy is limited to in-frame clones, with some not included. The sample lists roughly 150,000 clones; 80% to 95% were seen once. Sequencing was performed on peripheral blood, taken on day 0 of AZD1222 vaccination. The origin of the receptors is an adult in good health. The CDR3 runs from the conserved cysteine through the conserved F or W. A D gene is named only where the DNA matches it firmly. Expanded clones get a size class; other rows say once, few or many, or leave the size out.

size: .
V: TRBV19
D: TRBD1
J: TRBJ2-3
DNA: TGTGCCAGTAGTATTTCCGGGACAGGGGTTACAGATACGCAGTATTTT
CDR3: CASSISGTGVTDTQYF

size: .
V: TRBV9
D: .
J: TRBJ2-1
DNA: TGTGCCAGCAGCGTAGACCCCACCGGGACTCTCTACAATGAGCAGTTCTTC
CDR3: CASSVDPTGTLYNEQFF

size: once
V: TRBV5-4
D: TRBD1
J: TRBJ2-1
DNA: TGTGCCAGCAGCAGACGGACAGGGGCGGGCTCCTACAATGAGCAGTTCTTC
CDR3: CASSRRTGAGSYNEQFF

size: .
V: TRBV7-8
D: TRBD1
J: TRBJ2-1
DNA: TGTGCCAGCAGCTATATGCAGGGGGATTCCTACAATGAGCAGTTCTTC
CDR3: CASSYMQGDSYNEQFF

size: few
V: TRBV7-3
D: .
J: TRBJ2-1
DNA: TGTGCCAGCAGCGGAAGTATCTACAATGAGCAGTTCTTC
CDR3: CASSGSIYNEQFF

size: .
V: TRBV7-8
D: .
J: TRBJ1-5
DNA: TGTGCCAGCAGCTCTACAGGGACCGGTCAGCCCCAGCATTTT
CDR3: CASSSTGTGQPQHF

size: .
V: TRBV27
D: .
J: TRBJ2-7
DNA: TGTGCCAGCAGTTCGGGACCACGCTACGAGCAGTACTTC
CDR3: CASSSGPRYEQYF

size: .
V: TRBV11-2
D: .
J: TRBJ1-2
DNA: TGTGCCAGCAGCTTCGAGAGGGGTAGGAGCTATGGCTACACCTTC
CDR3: CASSFERGRSYGYTF

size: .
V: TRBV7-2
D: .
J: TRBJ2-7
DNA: TGTGCCAGCAGCGCGACCGTAACCCCCTACGAGCAGTACTTC
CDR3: CASSATVTPYEQYF

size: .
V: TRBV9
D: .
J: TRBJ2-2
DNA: TGTGCCAGCAGCAGTCAGTACACCGGGGAGCTGTTTTTT
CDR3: CASSSQYTGELFF

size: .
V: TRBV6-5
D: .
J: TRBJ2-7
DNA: TGTGCCAGCTCGACAGCGAGCTCCTACGAGCAGTACTTC
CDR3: CASSTASSYEQYF

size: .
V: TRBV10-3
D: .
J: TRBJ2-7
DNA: TGTGCCATCAGTGAATGGGTCGGGGGCACCCCATCCTACGAGCAGTACTTC
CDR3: CAISEWVGGTPSYEQYF

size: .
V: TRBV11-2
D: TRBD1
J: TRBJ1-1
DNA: TGTGCCAGCAGGCTAACAGGGGGCACTGAAGCTTTCTTT
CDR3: CASRLTGGTEAFF

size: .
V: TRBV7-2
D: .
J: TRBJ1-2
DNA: TGTGCCAGCAGCGTCCAGCGGGACTCCTGGAGCGGCTACACCTTC
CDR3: CASSVQRDSWSGYTF

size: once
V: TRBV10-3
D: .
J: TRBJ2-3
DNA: TGTGCCACAGGTCCTCAAGGGGCCACAGATACGCAGTATTTT
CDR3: CATGPQGATDTQYF

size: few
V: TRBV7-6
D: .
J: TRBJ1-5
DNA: TGTGCCAGCAGCTTAGGCGGGGGGTCGTTTCAGCCCCAGCATTTT
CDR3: CASSLGGGSFQPQHF

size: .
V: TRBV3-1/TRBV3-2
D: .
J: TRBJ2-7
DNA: TGTGCCAGTTCTGGATTATACGAGCAGTACTTC
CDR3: CASSGLYEQYF

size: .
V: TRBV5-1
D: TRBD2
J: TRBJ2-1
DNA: TGCGCCAGCAGCCAGGGACTAGCGGGAGCCAATGAGCAGTTCTTC
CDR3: CASSQGLAGANEQFF

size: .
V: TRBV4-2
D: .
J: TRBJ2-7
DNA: TGTGCCAGCAGCCAAGATGGGGCAACCCATGGCCGCGAGCAGTACTTC
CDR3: CASSQDGATHGREQYF

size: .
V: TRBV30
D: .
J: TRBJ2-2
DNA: TGTGCCTGGAGTCCGGCCGGGGAGCTGTTTTTT
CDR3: CAWSPAGELFF

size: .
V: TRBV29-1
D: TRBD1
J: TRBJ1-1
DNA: TGCAGCGCCGGACAGGGGAACGCTTTCTTT
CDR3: CSAGQGNAFF

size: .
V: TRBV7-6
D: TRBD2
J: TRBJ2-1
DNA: TGTGCCAGCAGCCTGACGGGAGCGGGGAGGTACAATGAGCAGTTCTTC
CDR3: CASSLTGAGRYNEQFF

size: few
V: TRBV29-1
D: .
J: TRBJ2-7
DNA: TGCAGCGTCAGCGGAGGGAGCTCCTACGAGCAGTACTTC
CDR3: CSVSGGSSYEQYF

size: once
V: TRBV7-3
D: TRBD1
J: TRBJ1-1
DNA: TGTGCCAGCAGCTTAACGTCTCAGGGGGCAGGGGCTTTCTTT
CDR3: CASSLTSQGAGAFF

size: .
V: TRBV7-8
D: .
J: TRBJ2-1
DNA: TGTGCCAGCAGCTTCCACGGGGTTTCCTACAATGAGCAGTTCTTC
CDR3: CASSFHGVSYNEQFF

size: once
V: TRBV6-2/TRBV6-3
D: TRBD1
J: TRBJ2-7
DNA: TGTGCCAGCAGTTACCCGGGACAGCCCTACGAGCAGTACTTC
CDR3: CASSYPGQPYEQYF

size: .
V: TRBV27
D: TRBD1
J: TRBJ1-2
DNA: TGTGCCAGCAGGCGGACAGGGGGGGCCTATGGCTACACCTTC
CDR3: CASRRTGGAYGYTF

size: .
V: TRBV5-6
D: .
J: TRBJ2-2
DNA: TGTGCCAGCAGCAACCCGGACGGAATCACCGGGGAGCTGTTTTTT
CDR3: CASSNPDGITGELFF

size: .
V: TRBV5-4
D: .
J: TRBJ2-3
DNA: TGTGCCAGCGCTAGCACAGATACGCAGTATTTT
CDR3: CASASTDTQYF

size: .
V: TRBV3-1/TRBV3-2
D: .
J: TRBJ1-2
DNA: TGTGCCAGCAGCCAAGGGGGGACACGAACTAACTATGGCTACACCTTC
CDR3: CASSQGGTRTNYGYTF

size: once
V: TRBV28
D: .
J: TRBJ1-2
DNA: TGTGCCACCACGGGCTCGAACTATGGCTACACCTTC
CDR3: CATTGSNYGYTF

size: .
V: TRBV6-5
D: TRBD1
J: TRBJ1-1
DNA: TGTGCCAGCAGTTACACGCTGGGACAGATGAACACTGAAGCTTTCTTT
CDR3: CASSYTLGQMNTEAFF

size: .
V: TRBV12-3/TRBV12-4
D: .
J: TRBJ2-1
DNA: TGTGCCAGCAGTTGGGGGCGGGGTGAGCAGTTCTTC
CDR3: CASSWGRGEQFF

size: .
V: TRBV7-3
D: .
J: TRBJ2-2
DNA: TGTGCCAGCAGCTTAGGCCCGGTACTAAACACCGGGGAGCTGTTTTTT
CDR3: CASSLGPVLNTGELFF

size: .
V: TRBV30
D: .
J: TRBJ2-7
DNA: TGTGCCTGGAGTACGGGCCTCCTCGGGCAGTACTTC
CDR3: CAWSTGLLGQYF

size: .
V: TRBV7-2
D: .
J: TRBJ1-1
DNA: TGTGCCAGCAGCCTCAGGGAAGGGTTGAACACTGAAGCTTTCTTT
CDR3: CASSLREGLNTEAFF

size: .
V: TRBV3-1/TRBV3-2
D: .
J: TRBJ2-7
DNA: TGTGCCAGCAGCCACGGGGCTGGCTACGAGCAGTACTTC
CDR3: CASSHGAGYEQYF

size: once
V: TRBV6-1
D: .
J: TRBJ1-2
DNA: TGTGCCAGCAGTGAAGGACAGTTTTTGGGTGGCTACACCTTC
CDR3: CASSEGQFLGGYTF

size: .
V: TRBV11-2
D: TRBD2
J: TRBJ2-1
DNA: TGTGCCAGCAGCCCAAGCGGGAGGGGGCCTGAGCAGTTCTTC
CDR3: CASSPSGRGPEQFF

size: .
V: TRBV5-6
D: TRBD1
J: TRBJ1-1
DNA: TGTGCCAGCAGCGTCTACAGGGGGCAGGGGATCACTGAAGCTTTCTTT
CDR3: CASSVYRGQGITEAFF

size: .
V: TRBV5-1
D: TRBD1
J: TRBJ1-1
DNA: TGCGCCAGCAGTAATACTCGGACAGGGGTAGACACTGAAGCTTTCTTT
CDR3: CASSNTRTGVDTEAFF

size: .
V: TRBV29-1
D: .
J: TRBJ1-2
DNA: TGCAGCGTTACTGGGGTATCTGGGGGCTACACCTTC
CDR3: CSVTGVSGGYTF

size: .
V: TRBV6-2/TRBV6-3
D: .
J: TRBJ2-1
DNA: TGTGCCAGCAGTTACTCGATAGGGGTCGATGAGCAGTTCTTC
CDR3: CASSYSIGVDEQFF

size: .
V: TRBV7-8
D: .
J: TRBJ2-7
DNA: TGTGCCAGCAGCGGGACGGTTTCCTACGAGCAGTACTTC
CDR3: CASSGTVSYEQYF

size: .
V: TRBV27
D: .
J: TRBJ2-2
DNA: TGTGCCAGCAGTTTCCTCTCAACCGGGGAGCTGTTTTTT
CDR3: CASSFLSTGELFF

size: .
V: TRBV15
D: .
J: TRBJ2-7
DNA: TGTGCCACCAGCAGAGCCCGGTCAGAAACCTACGAGCAGTACTTC
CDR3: CATSRARSETYEQYF

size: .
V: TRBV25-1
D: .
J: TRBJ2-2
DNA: TGTGCCAGCAGTGAATATAGGGCTCCCACCGGGGAGCTGTTTTTT
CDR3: CASSEYRAPTGELFF

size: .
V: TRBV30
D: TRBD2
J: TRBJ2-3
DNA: TGTGCCTGGAGTGTCTTAGCGGGGGTTCTGGATACGCAGTATTTT
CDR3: CAWSVLAGVLDTQYF

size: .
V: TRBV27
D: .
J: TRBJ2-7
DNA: TGTGCCAGCAGTTTCAAGGACAATACCTACGAGCAGTACTTC
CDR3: CASSFKDNTYEQYF